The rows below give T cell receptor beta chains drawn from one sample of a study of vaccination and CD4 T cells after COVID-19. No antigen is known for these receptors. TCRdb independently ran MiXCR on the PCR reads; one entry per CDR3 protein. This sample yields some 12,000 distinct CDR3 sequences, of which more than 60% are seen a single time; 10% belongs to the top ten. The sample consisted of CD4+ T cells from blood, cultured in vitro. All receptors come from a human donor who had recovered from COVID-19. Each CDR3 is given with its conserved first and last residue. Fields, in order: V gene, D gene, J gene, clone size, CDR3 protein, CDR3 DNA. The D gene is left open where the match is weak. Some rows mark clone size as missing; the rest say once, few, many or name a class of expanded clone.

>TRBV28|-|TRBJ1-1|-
CASRWNTEAFF
TGTGCCAGCAGGTGGAACACTGAAGCTTTCTTT
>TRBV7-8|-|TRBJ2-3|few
CASSLGRDTQYF
TGTGCCAGCAGCTTAGGACGAGATACGCAGTATTTT
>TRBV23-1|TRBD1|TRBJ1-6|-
CASSLGRGGGSDSPLHF
TGCGCCAGCAGTCTGGGTCGAGGGGGCGGTTCGGATTCACCCCTCCACTTT
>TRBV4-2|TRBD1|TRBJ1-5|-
CASSQDQGGYSNQPQHF
TGTGCCAGCAGCCAAGATCAGGGGGGTTATAGCAATCAGCCCCAGCATTTT
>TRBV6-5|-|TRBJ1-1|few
CASSYRRPEAFF
TGTGCCAGCAGTTACCGGAGACCTGAAGCTTTCTTT
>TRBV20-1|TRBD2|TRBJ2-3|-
CSASGTSGRSTDTQYF
TGCAGTGCTAGTGGGACTAGCGGGAGAAGTACAGATACGCAGTATTTT
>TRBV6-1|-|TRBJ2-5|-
CASIRERYQETQYF
TGTGCCAGCATCAGGGAAAGGTACCAAGAGACCCAGTACTTC
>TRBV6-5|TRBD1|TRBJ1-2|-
CASSYSTGGKYGYTF
TGTGCCAGCAGTTACTCGACAGGGGGTAAGTATGGCTACACCTTC
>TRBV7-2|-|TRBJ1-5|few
CASSLGGQFNQPQHF
TGTGCCAGCAGCTTAGGAGGACAGTTCAATCAGCCCCAGCATTTT
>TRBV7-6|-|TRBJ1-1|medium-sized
CASSLGRNLNTEAFF
TGTGCCAGCAGCTTAGGTCGCAACCTGAACACTGAAGCTTTCTTT
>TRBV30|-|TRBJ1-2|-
CASDIQGDFRGYTF
TGTGCCTCCGACATCCAGGGTGATTTCAGGGGCTACACCTTC
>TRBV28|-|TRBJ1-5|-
CASSLGMVRQPQHF
TGTGCCAGCAGTTTAGGGATGGTTCGTCAGCCCCAGCATTTT
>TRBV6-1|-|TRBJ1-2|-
CATPLAPNGYTF
TGTGCCACCCCTCTCGCCCCGAATGGCTACACCTTC
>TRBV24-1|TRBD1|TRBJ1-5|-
CATSDRQGLSNQPQHF
TGTGCCACCAGTGACCGACAGGGTTTGAGCAATCAGCCCCAGCATTTT
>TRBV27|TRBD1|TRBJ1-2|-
CASSDNRGGYGYTF
TGTGCCAGCAGTGATAACAGGGGCGGCTATGGCTACACCTTC
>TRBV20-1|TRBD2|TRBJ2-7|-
CSASRPLAGAEQYF
TGCAGTGCTTCCCGCCCACTAGCGGGAGCCGAGCAGTACTTC
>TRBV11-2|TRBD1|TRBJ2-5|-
CASSNDRVTQYF
TGTGCCAGCAGCAATGACAGGGTCACCCAGTACTTC
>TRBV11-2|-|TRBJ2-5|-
CASSLVEGMGTGVWTQYF
TGTGCCAGCAGCTTAGTGGAAGGGATGGGGACTGGGGTGTGGACCCAGTACTTC
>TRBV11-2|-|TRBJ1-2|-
CASSFSRDYGYTF
TGTGCCAGCAGCTTCTCCCGAGACTATGGCTACACCTTC
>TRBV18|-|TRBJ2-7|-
CASSPRVESEQYF
TGTGCCAGCTCACCCAGGGTAGAGAGCGAGCAGTACTTC
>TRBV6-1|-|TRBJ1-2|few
CASTFRVDGYTF
TGTGCCAGCACATTCCGGGTAGATGGCTACACCTTC
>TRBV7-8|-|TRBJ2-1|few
CASSLGSGRYNEQFF
TGTGCCAGCAGCTTAGGGAGCGGAAGGTACAATGAGCAGTTCTTC
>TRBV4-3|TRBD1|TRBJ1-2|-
CASSQGQGGRYGYTF
TGCGCCAGCAGCCAAGGACAGGGTGGCCGATATGGCTACACCTTC
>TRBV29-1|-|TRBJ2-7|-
CSSMTGRYEQYF
TGCAGCTCCATGACGGGCAGATACGAGCAGTACTTC
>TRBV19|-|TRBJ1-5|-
CASSIEGLRNQPQHF
TGTGCCAGTAGTATAGAGGGACTCCGCAATCAGCCCCAGCATTTT
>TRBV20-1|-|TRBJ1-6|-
CSASRSSSYNSPLHF
TGCAGTGCTAGTAGGTCTAGCTCCTATAATTCACCCCTCCACTTT
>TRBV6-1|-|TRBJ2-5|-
CASRPPVGSGETQYF
TGTGCCAGCAGACCCCCGGTCGGGAGTGGGGAGACCCAGTACTTC
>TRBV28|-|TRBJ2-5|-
CASSSPTSPGRGKQETQYF
TGTGCCAGCAGTTCGCCCACCTCCCCGGGACGGGGAAAACAAGAGACCCAGTACTTC
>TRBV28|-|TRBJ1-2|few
CASSLGGEGYTF
TGTGCCAGCAGTTTAGGCGGGGAGGGCTACACCTTC
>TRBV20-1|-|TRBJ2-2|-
CSARVRGGGRTGELFF
TGCAGTGCTAGAGTAAGGGGAGGAGGAAGGACCGGGGAGCTGTTTTTT
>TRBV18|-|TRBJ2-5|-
CASSHRNGAETQYF
TGTGCCAGCTCCCATAGAAACGGGGCAGAGACCCAGTACTTC